Shown below are 9 T cell receptor beta chains from a single sample sequenced in a study of T-cell reconstitution after alpha-beta-depleted transplantation in children (dated by TCRdb to the mid-2010s). The treatment or condition tag for this specimen amounts to: allogeneic hematopoietic cell transplantation with graft depleted of TCRalphabeta T cells and CD19 B cells. Library creation used PCR. Sequencing took place on an Illumina HiSeq 2500. TCR libraries were prepared with molecular barcoding, using unique molecular identifiers to normalize TCRbeta repertoire quantification. TCRdb reprocessing: public reads trimmed at Q25 with fastp, clones called with MiXCR, in-frame beta chains kept. Every entry covers one CDR3 protein and lists the most common genes and DNA from its rows. This sample is represented by roughly 500,000 distinct CDR3 sequences; about 10% of them were singletons. Around 2.2% of the sample lies in the top ten.

The input for sequencing was PBMCs, taken before TCRalphabeta/CD19-depleted stem cell transplant. The receptors originated from a child aged 2-15 years with inherited bone marrow failure, due to receive a stem cell transplant.

The sample holds many counts of this clonotype. J is TRBJ2-1 and V is TRBV10-3; no clear D gene. Deletions cut 2 bases from V and 1 base from J, with 6 bases between. Germline V lookup: CDR1 ENHRY, CDR2 SYGVKD. This CDR3 is built from 14 residues. CDR3 region: CAISEERSYNEQFF. For the CDR3, the DNA is TGTGCCATCAGTGAGGAGCGATCCTACAATGAGCAGTTCTTC.

The table lists this clonotype with many counts. The chain recombines TRBV29-1 with TRBJ2-1, with 7 positions matching TRBD2. Looked up from germline, CDR1 is SQVTM and CDR2 is ANQGSEA. The CDR3 has 13 residues. With 1 base clipped from V and 4 bases from J, the junction kept 1 base outside the gene matches. The CDR3 region is CSVEVLAYNEQFF. CDR3 DNA sequence: TGCAGCGTTGAAGTACTAGCGTACAATGAGCAGTTCTTC.

The rearrangement uses TRBV7-8 and TRBJ1-1, with D unresolved. V lost 1 base to trimming and J lost 3 bases, with 9 bases between them. Germline assignment: CDR1 SGHVS and CDR2 FQNEAQ. The CDR3 covers 14 residues. CDR3 in DNA: TGTGCCAGCAGCTTAGTAGGCCTACACACTGAAGCTTTCTTT. Amino acid sequence: CASSLVGLHTEAFF.

A few counts support this clonotype. V is TRBV30 and J is TRBJ2-1; D ambiguous. This CDR3 is 11 amino acids long. The V end lost 0 bases, the J end lost 12 bases, and 9 bases lay between the germline ends. Germline CDR1 is GTSNPN and CDR2 is SVGIG (reference sequence). The CDR3 reads CAWSVRFVQFF. The CDR3 nucleotides are TGTGCCTGGAGTGTACGGTTCGTGCAGTTCTTC. The whole variable domain, remainder taken from reference TRBV30 and TRBJ2-1, is SQTIHQWPATLVQPVGSPLSLECTVEGTSNPNLYWYRQAAGRGLQLLFYSVGIGQISSEVPQNLSASRPQDRQFILSSKKLLLSDSGFYLCAWSVRFVQFFGPGTRLTVL.

This clonotype was observed at least ten times. The rearrangement uses TRBV6-5 and TRBJ2-7, with TRBD1 matching 10 bases. Germline V gives CDR1 MNHEY, CDR2 SVGAGI. V was clipped by 5 bases and J by 5 bases; unmatched bases: 3. The CDR3 extends over 13 amino acids. The CDR3 DNA follows: TGTGCCAGCAGTCGGGACAGGGGTCACGAGCAGTACTTC. Translating gives CASSRDRGHEQYF.

The genes are TRBV7-9 and TRBJ1-1; 7 positions agree with TRBD1. CDR1 is SEHNR, CDR2 FQNEAQ, per germline (reference sequence). This CDR3 is built from 15 residues. The ends lost 0 bases at V and 0 bases at J; junction bases unmatched: 1. CDR3 loop: CASSLAQGVNTEAFF. The CDR3 DNA reads TGTGCCAGCAGCTTAGCCCAGGGGGTGAACACTGAAGCTTTCTTT.

With respect to this clonotype: A read error may be the cause here, since a much bigger clone is one base away. The rearrangement uses TRBV30 and TRBJ1-1; possible D gene TRBD1, 5 bases. This CDR3 is built from 13 residues. Deletions cut 5 bases from V and 6 bases from J, with 16 bases between. Germline CDR1 GTSNPN, CDR2 SVGIG (reference sequence). The CDR3 sequence is CAWERERGAEAFF. CDR3 DNA sequence: TGTGCCTGGGAGAGGGAGAGGGGCGCTGAAGCTTTCTTT. Looking up the rest from reference TRBV30 and TRBJ1-1 gives the full variable domain: SQTIHQWPATLVQPVGSPLSLECTVEGTSNPNLYWYRQAAGRGLQLLFYSVGIGQISSEVPQNLSASRPQDRQFILSSKKLLLSDSGFYLCAWERERGAEAFFGQGTRLTVV.

The chain couples TRBV23-1 to TRBJ2-4; possibly TRBD1 for D (6 bases). TRBV23-1 is identified as an open reading frame with a role that is uncertain. V shed 2 bases and J shed 0 bases, with 17 bases lying between them. The CDR3 is 18 amino acids. CDR3 nucleotide sequence: TGCGCCAGCAGTCAAGTCTCCCAAGGGACACCAGCCAAAAACATTCAGTACTTC. It codes for CASSQVSQGTPAKNIQYF.

This clonotype has only a few counts. The chain has TRBV20-1 and TRBJ2-1; 9 bases map to TRBD2. CDR1 and CDR2 from the germline V gene are DFQATT and SNEGSKA (reference sequence). The CDR3 runs 15 residues. With 1 base clipped from V and 0 bases from J, the junction kept 1 base outside the gene matches. CDR3 nucleotides: TGCAGTGCTAGAGGGGGACTAGCCTCCTACAATGAGCAGTTCTTC. Its translation is CSARGGLASYNEQFF.